Listed below are T cell receptor beta chains from one sample, sequenced in a study of identical twins. TCRdb re-derived calls from the 5' RACE reads in MiXCR, one entry per CDR3 protein. Of 1,800,000 or so distinct CDR3 sequences detected, around a third appear once; the ten largest clones hold 0.25% to 0.3%. The sequenced sample was cord blood. The source of these receptors is a newborn girl in good health. CDR3s include the opening cysteine and the closing phenylalanine or tryptophan. Each record gives: clone size, D gene, V gene, J gene, CDR3 DNA, CDR3 protein. D genes are given only for firm matches. Where a row states a size, it is once, few, many or the class of an expanded clone; other rows omit it.

>.|TRBD2|TRBV10-3|TRBJ2-2
TGTGCCATCACCAGCGGGGGATCTTACGGGGAGCTGTTTTTT
CAITSGGSYGELFF
>.|TRBD2|TRBV27|TRBJ2-2
TGTGCCAGCGGACTAGCGGGAGCCGCGAACACCGGGGAGCTGTTTTTT
CASGLAGAANTGELFF
>few|.|TRBV7-9|TRBJ1-2
TGTGCCAGCAGCTTAGCCGGGACAACCCCCAGAGATGGCTACACCTTC
CASSLAGTTPRDGYTF
>few|TRBD2|TRBV6-2/TRBV6-3|TRBJ2-1
TGTGCCAGCAGACATAGCGGGAGCGGCAATGAGCAGTTCTTC
CASRHSGSGNEQFF
>.|.|TRBV7-6|TRBJ1-3
TGTGCCAGCAGCTTTGGGGAGCGAAACACCATATATTTT
CASSFGERNTIYF
>few|TRBD2|TRBV7-2|TRBJ2-7
TGTGCCAGCAGCCCCAGTCCGACTAGCGCCGACTACGAGCAGTACTTC
CASSPSPTSADYEQYF
>.|.|TRBV5-1|TRBJ1-2
TGCGCCAGCAGCTTAGGCGGCTCGGGACAACAAAACTATGGCTACACCTTC
CASSLGGSGQQNYGYTF
>once|.|TRBV12-3/TRBV12-4|TRBJ1-3
TGTGCCAGCAGTGCTACAGTTTCGAGCTCTGGAAACACCATATATTTT
CASSATVSSSGNTIYF
>few|.|TRBV25-1|TRBJ2-7
TGTGCCAGCAGTGCCTCTGGGAACAGAACTCAAGAGGCCCAGTACTTC
CASSASGNRTQEAQYF
>few|TRBD2|TRBV7-2|TRBJ2-1
TGTGCCAGCAGCCTAATATCGGGACTAGCGGGGCACAATGAGCAGTTCTTC
CASSLISGLAGHNEQFF
>.|.|TRBV3-1|TRBJ1-4
TGTGCCAGCAGCCTTCGGACACAATCAGATGAAAAACTGTTTTTT
CASSLRTQSDEKLFF